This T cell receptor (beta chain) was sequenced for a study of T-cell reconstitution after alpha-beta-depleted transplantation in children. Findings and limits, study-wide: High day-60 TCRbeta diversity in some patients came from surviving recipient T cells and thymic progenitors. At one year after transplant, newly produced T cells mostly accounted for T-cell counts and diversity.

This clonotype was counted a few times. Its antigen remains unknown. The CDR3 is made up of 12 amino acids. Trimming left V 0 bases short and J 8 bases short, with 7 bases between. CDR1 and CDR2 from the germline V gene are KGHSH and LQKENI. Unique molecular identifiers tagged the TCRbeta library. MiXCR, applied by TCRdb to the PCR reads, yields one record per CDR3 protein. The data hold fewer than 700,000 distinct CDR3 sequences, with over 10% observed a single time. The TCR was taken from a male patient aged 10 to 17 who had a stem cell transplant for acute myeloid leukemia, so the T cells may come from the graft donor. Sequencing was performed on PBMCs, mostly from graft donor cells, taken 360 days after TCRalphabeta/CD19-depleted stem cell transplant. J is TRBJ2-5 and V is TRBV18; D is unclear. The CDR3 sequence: CASSPPASTQYF. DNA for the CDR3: TGTGCCAGCTCACCACCAGCCTCTACCCAGTACTTC.